This TCR beta chain was observed in a study of blood T cell repertoires in COVID-19. Assay: immunoSEQ multiplex PCR; the TCRdb copy retains only in-frame clones and omits some. Found here are a few hundred thousand clones, 70% to 90% of them singletons; the top ten hold 3.5% to 5.5%. Germline CDR1 reads SGHTA; CDR2 reads FQGNSA. The V end was cut by 1 base, the J end by 2 bases, with 17 bases between. This CDR3 is built from 17 residues. This TCR was recovered from a woman aged 25 to 39 who had been exposed to COVID-19. Specimen: PBMCs or T cells enriched from blood (not recorded which). The chain couples TRBV7-2 to TRBJ2-5, with D possibly being TRBD2 (6 bases). CDR3 amino acids: CASSLGVRDSGQETQYF. Written as DNA, the CDR3 is TGTGCCAGCAGCTTAGGGGTTAGGGACTCCGGACAAGAGACCCAGTACTTC.